Listed here are 22 T cell receptor beta chains from one sample, sequenced in a study of T cell changes during pregnancy in multiple sclerosis. Using immunoSEQ multiplex PCR, the repertoire was profiled, and TCRdb retains in-frame clones only, with some absent. Of about 80,000 clones listed, around 92% are singletons. The sample here was peripheral blood, taken before pregnancy. These receptors were obtained from a female donor with multiple sclerosis, enrolled in a pregnancy study.

This chain joins TRBV18 and TRBJ2-5; D ambiguous. V lost 3 bases and J 4 bases, leaving 6 bases between the germline ends. This CDR3 is 12 amino acids long. Germline CDR1 KGHSH, CDR2 LQKENI. CDR3 nucleotide sequence: TGTGCCAGCTCACCCTCGCGAGAGACCCAGTACTTC. It is translated as CASSPSRETQYF. Using reference TRBV18 and TRBJ2-5 for the parts outside the CDR3, the full variable domain is NAGVMQNPRHLVRRRGQEARLRCSPMKGHSHVYWYRQLPEEGLKFMVYLQKENIIDESGMPKERFSAEFPKEGPSILRIQQVVRGDSAAYFCASSPSRETQYFGPGTRLLVL.

This chain uses TRBV7-9 with TRBJ1-4; D remains unclear. This CDR3 is built from 13 residues. V shed 6 bases and J shed 11 bases, with 16 bases lying between them. The germline V gene has CDR1 SEHNR and CDR2 FQNEAQ (reference sequence). The CDR3 coding sequence is TGTGCCAGCAGGCTGGAGAGCGCGGCTAAACTGTTTTTT. This sequence encodes CASRLESAAKLFF.

This clone was detected only a few times. CDR3 region: CASSLQGEQYF. The CDR3 region has the DNA TGTGCCAGCAGCTTACAGGGCGAGCAGTACTTC. V gene TRBV5-5 combines with J gene TRBJ2-7; D may be TRBD1 (6 bases). V lost 2 bases to trimming and J lost 6 bases, with 6 bases between them. Germline-derived CDR1 and CDR2 are SGHKS and YYEKEE (reference sequence). The CDR3 consists of 11 residues.

The sample holds one count of this clone. The chain links TRBV27 to TRBJ1-4; D is perhaps TRBD1 (5 bases). Looked up from germline, CDR1 is MNHEY and CDR2 is SMNVEV (reference sequence). V was clipped by 6 bases and J by 10 bases, with 18 bases between them. This CDR3 is built from 14 residues. The CDR3 protein is CASSEVPSGGKLFF. The CDR3 bases are TGTGCCAGCAGCGAGGTGCCCTCGGGGGGAAAACTGTTTTTT.

J is TRBJ1-2 and V is TRBV6-5, with D maybe TRBD1 (5 bases). From germline, CDR1 is MNHEY and CDR2 SVGAGI. There are 13 residues in the CDR3. With 7 bases removed from V and 6 bases from J, the gap between germline ends came to 15 bases. The CDR3 DNA follows: TGTGCCAGCACCGGGGGGGGGTCCGATGGCTACACCTTC. It is translated as CASTGGGSDGYTF.

This clone has just one count. The chain is built from TRBV27 and TRBJ2-3; 10 nucleotides agree with TRBD2. Germline loops: CDR1 MNHEY, CDR2 SMNVEV (reference sequence). This CDR3 region has 13 residues. Trimming took 7 bases from V and 6 from J; bases not matched to a gene: 4. In nucleotides, the CDR3 is TGTGCCAGCACCAGCGGGGGGGGTGATACGCAGTATTTT. Its translation: CASTSGGGDTQYF.

CDR3 in DNA: TGTGCCAGCAGTCCTATCCAGGGCGGCGGCTCCTACGAGCAGTACTTC. Its translation: CASSPIQGGGSYEQYF. The V call is TRBV7-6, the J call TRBJ2-7, with a possible D match to TRBD1 (5 bases). This CDR3 contains 16 residues. The V gene's germline CDR1 is SGHVS and CDR2 FNYEAQ. V was shortened by 6 bases and J by 0 bases, with 18 bases between the two germline ends.

The chain carries TRBV7-2 and TRBJ2-7; TRBD2 matches 12 bases. Unmatched junction bases numbered 4, after V lost 5 bases and J lost 5 bases. The CDR3 spans 14 residues. CDR1 SGHTA and CDR2 FQGNSA come from the germline V gene. The CDR3 loop is CASSPGLAGHEQYF. The CDR3 nucleotides are TGTGCCAGCAGCCCGGGACTAGCGGGCCACGAGCAGTACTTC. Supplemented by reference TRBV7-2 and TRBJ2-7, the full variable domain reads GAGVSQSPSNKVTEKGKDVELRCDPISGHTALYWYRQSLGQGLEFLIYFQGNSAPDKSGLPSDRFSAERTGGSVSTLTIQRTQQEDSAVYLCASSPGLAGHEQYFGPGTRLTVT.

CDR3 protein: CASSRLIGGPYEQYF. The CDR3 nucleotides read TGTGCCAGCAGCAGACTCATCGGGGGGCCCTACGAGCAGTACTTC. V usage is TRBV27 and J usage is TRBJ2-7; possible D gene TRBD2, 7 bases. Germline lookup yields CDR1 MNHEY and CDR2 SMNVEV (reference sequence). Trimming left V 6 bases short and J 2 bases short, with 17 bases between. This CDR3 is 15 amino acids long.

This clone was seen once. The rearrangement joins TRBV6-5 to TRBJ1-2; 8 bases map to TRBD1. Germline loops: CDR1 MNHEY, CDR2 SVGAGI. The length of the CDR3 is 14 residues. With 6 bases clipped from V and 4 bases from J, the junction kept 7 bases outside the gene matches. CDR3 nucleotides: TGTGCCAGCAGAAATCTCGGACAGGGCTATGGCTACACCTTC. It encodes CASRNLGQGYGYTF.

This clone was detected once. The J gene is TRBJ1-4, the V gene TRBV19, with D maybe TRBD1 (5 bases). V was cut by 6 bases and J by 6 bases, with 8 bases left in between. Germline V CDR1 and CDR2: LNHDA, SQIVND (reference sequence). This CDR3 has 12 residues. The CDR3 DNA sequence: TGTGCCAGTAGCCCGGGGGATGAAAAACTGTTTTTT. This encodes CASSPGDEKLFF.

This clone was recorded a few times. The chain carries TRBV6-1 and TRBJ1-6; TRBD1 agrees at 7 bases. The germline gives CDR1 MNHNS, CDR2 SASEGT. The CDR3 sequence is 14 residues long. The junction had 7 bases not matched to a gene; V was cut back by 5 bases and J by 9 bases. The CDR3 DNA reads TGTGCCAGCAGTAGACAGGGAAAGCGTTCACCCCTCCACTTT. Translation: CASSRQGKRSPLHF.

V usage is TRBV6-5 and J usage is TRBJ2-7; TRBD1 aligns across 7 bases. CDR1 MNHEY and CDR2 SVGAGI come from the germline V gene. The CDR3 has 11 residues. Losses at the gene ends were 7 bases for V and 5 bases for J; bases not matched to a gene: 2. Here the CDR3 DNA reads TGTGCCAGCACACAGGGGAACGAGCAGTACTTC. This codes for CASTQGNEQYF.

The chain couples TRBV5-4 to TRBJ2-5; TRBD2 matches at 13 bases. The CDR3 has 15 amino acids. Germline lookup yields CDR1 SGHNT and CDR2 YYREEE (reference sequence). The ends lost 4 bases at V and 2 bases at J; junction bases unmatched: 2. CDR3 bases: TGTGCCAGCAGCCGACTAGCGGGGGGACAAGAGACCCAGTACTTC. Protein: CASSRLAGGQETQYF.

V usage is TRBV18 and J usage is TRBJ1-4; possible D gene TRBD1, 6 bases. The CDR3 consists of 13 residues. V dropped 3 bases and J dropped 13 bases, with 15 bases sitting between them. Germline V gene lookup returns CDR1 KGHSH and CDR2 LQKENI. CDR3 protein: CASSPSEGVTLFF. CDR3 in DNA: TGTGCCAGCTCACCGTCCGAGGGGGTAACACTGTTTTTT.

The chain uses TRBV19 and TRBJ2-7, with 8 bases matching TRBD1. J was trimmed by 1 base and V by 3 bases; bases with no gene match: 5. Germline CDR1 is LNHDA and CDR2 is SQIVND (reference sequence). This CDR3 has 15 amino acids. The CDR3 nucleotides read TGTGCCAGTAGTATGGGGACAGGCCCATCCTACGAGCAGTACTTC. Encoded protein: CASSMGTGPSYEQYF.

This chain joins TRBV10-3 and TRBJ1-6, with D perhaps TRBD1 (5 bases). Germline CDR1 and CDR2: ENHRY and SYGVKD. Trimming shortened V by 2 bases and J by 4 bases, and 9 bases separated the two germline ends. The CDR3 loop spans 15 amino acids. The chain's CDR3 is CAISEAGDYNSPLHF. CDR3 coding DNA: TGTGCCATCAGTGAGGCGGGGGATTATAATTCACCCCTCCACTTT.

The chain is built from TRBV14 and TRBJ2-1; a possible D gene is TRBD1 (6 bases). Germline-derived CDR1 and CDR2 are SGHDN and FVKESK. This CDR3 region has 15 residues. The ends were cut back, 7 bases at V and 1 base at J, with 14 bases in the middle. This CDR3 is CASNPRGWSYNEQFF. In DNA, the CDR3 is TGTGCCAGCAACCCAAGGGGGTGGTCCTACAATGAGCAGTTCTTC.

This chain links TRBV6-5 with TRBJ1-2, with 7 nucleotides matching TRBD1. V lost 6 bases and J lost 6; bases outside the gene matches: 10. Germline V CDR1 and CDR2: MNHEY, SVGAGI. The CDR3 consists of 14 residues. CDR3 in DNA: TGTGCCAGCAGCCCGGACAGGAACTCCCATGGCTACACCTTC. Translated, it gives CASSPDRNSHGYTF.

This chain links TRBV6-4 with TRBJ2-1; possibly TRBD2 for D (7 bases). Trimming took 2 bases from V and 7 from J, leaving 18 bases between them. From germline, CDR1 is MRHNA and CDR2 SNTAGT. This CDR3 has 16 residues. CDR3 bases: TGTGCCAGCAGTGACACTTTAGGGGGGGCGTCGAATGAGCAGTTCTTC. Translated: CASSDTLGGASNEQFF.

CDR3 sequence (DNA): TGTGCCAGCAGTCGCGCCACCGGGGAGCTGTTTTTT. Translated, it gives CASSRATGELFF. The rearrangement links TRBV2 to TRBJ2-2; D remains unclear. The germline V gene has CDR1 SNHLY and CDR2 FYNNEI. Between the trimmed V and J ends, which lost 5 bases and 4 bases, there was a span of 5 bases. The CDR3 spans 12 residues.

This chain links TRBV15 with TRBJ2-6, with D perhaps TRBD1 (5 bases). Germline V gene data show CDR1 as LNHNV and CDR2 as YYDKDF (reference sequence). Trimming cost V 2 bases and J 1 base, with 9 bases left between them. The length of the CDR3 is 16 residues. CDR3 region: CATSRFRGSGANVLTF. The CDR3 DNA reads TGTGCCACCAGCAGATTTAGGGGTTCTGGGGCCAACGTCCTGACTTTC.